This record concerns one T cell receptor beta chain sequence. Antigen specificity is unknown. The source of the sample is a study of PD-1 blockade in classical Hodgkin lymphoma. The CDR3 has 14 amino acids. Deletions cut 6 bases from V and 3 bases from J, with 11 bases between. Germline V CDR1 and CDR2: MNHEY, SVGAGI. Only in-frame clones appear in the TCRdb table, and some are missing; sequencing was by immunoSEQ multiplex PCR. The data hold over 90,000 clones, with approximately 92% observed a single time. Relapse after autologous stem cell transplantation occurred in every patient, and brentuximab vedotin exposure varied. Study-wide results and caveats: Still unresolved is the cause of the repertoire differences, which may be disease activity or prior therapy.

The sample was peripheral blood mononuclear cells (PBMCs), taken before the second cycle of nivolumab. The chain combines TRBV6-5 with TRBJ2-2; D perhaps matches TRBD1 (5 bases). The TCR was taken from a human donor with classical Hodgkin lymphoma. CDR3 amino acids: CASSLDSYTGELFF. Here the CDR3 DNA reads TGTGCCAGCAGCCTTGACAGTTACACCGGGGAGCTGTTTTTT.